One sample yielded the 24 T cell receptor beta chains listed below, sequenced in a study of T cell responses to AZD1222 COVID-19 vaccine. The assay was immunoSEQ multiplex PCR, and TCRdb's table has in-frame clones only and misses some. The sample has over 200,000 clones, about 95% seen once. Sequences were derived from peripheral blood, sampled 28 days after the second dose of the MenACWY control vaccine. All receptors derive from an adult who received the MenACWY meningococcal vaccine as a control.

The chain is built from TRBV9 and TRBJ1-2, with 8 nucleotides matching TRBD1. Germline V lookup: CDR1 SGDLS, CDR2 YYNGEE. The CDR3 spans 13 residues. V lost 10 bases and J lost 3; bases outside the gene matches: 8. CDR3 in DNA: TGTGCCGGAACGACAGGGGAGCACTATGGCTACACCTTC. Residues: CAGTTGEHYGYTF.

This chain uses TRBV7-9 with TRBJ2-7; TRBD2 agrees at 7 bases. Germline V gene sequence: CDR1 SEHNR, CDR2 FQNEAQ (reference sequence). V lost 1 base and J lost 0; bases outside the gene matches: 6. The CDR3 sequence is 16 residues long. The CDR3 DNA sequence: TGTGCCAGCAGCTTAGAAGGGACTATTAGCTCCTACGAGCAGTACTTC. It codes for CASSLEGTISSYEQYF.

The CDR3 DNA reads TGTGCCAGCAGCCCCTCAGGGACAGGTCGGGCTTCACCCCTCCACTTT. Protein: CASSPSGTGRASPLHF. The rearrangement joins TRBV13 to TRBJ1-6, with 8 nucleotides matching TRBD1. Per germline, CDR1 PRHDT and CDR2 FYEKMQ (reference sequence). After removal of 5 bases from V and 9 bases from J, the junction contained 12 bases not matched to a gene. The CDR3 length is 16 residues.

The chain has TRBV7-3 and TRBJ2-3; a weak D match, TRBD1 (6 bases). Germline CDR1 SGHTA, CDR2 FQGTGA. V was pared by 4 bases and J by 1 base, with 18 bases between. This CDR3 comprises 17 residues. The CDR3 sequence is CASSSTTAGVGTDTQYF. The CDR3 nucleotides are TGTGCCAGCAGCTCCACGACCGCAGGGGTGGGCACAGATACGCAGTATTTT.

The CDR3 region has the DNA TGTGCCAGCAGCCGCGGACAGGGGGAGGTCTATGGCTACACCTTC. Translation: CASSRGQGEVYGYTF. The J gene is TRBJ1-2, the V gene TRBV5-6, with 10 bases matching TRBD1. V was clipped by 4 bases and J by 4 bases; unmatched bases: 7. This CDR3 is 15 amino acids long. In germline, CDR1 is SGHDT, CDR2 YYEEEE.

The chain has TRBV13 and TRBJ1-2, with D hard to call. V was cut by 1 base and J by 6 bases, with 12 bases left in between. In germline, CDR1 is PRHDT, CDR2 FYEKMQ (reference sequence). The CDR3 runs 14 residues. The CDR3 DNA reads TGTGCCAGCAGCTTAGTGGGCTCATCGGATGGCTACACCTTC. This codes for CASSLVGSSDGYTF.

The J gene is TRBJ2-7, the V gene TRBV28; 10 bases are a match to TRBD2. CDR1 MDHEN and CDR2 SYDVKM come from the germline V gene. CDR3 size: 16 residues. V lost 5 bases, J lost 7 bases, and 14 bases stayed unmatched. The CDR3 DNA reads as TGTGCCAGCAGTACCCACCAGGGTAGCGGGGGGCGGGAGCAGTACTTC. It is translated as CASSTHQGSGGREQYF. Supplemented by reference TRBV28 and TRBJ2-7, the full variable domain reads DVKVTQSSRYLVKRTGEKVFLECVQDMDHENMFWYRQDPGLGLRLIYFSYDVKMKEKGDIPEGYSVSREKKERFSLILESASTNQTSMYLCASSTHQGSGGREQYFGPGTRLTVT.

This chain links TRBV14 with TRBJ2-5; D is ambiguous. This CDR3 comprises 13 residues. The V gene lost 4 bases and the J gene lost 1 base, with 7 bases spanning the gap. CDR1 is SGHDN and CDR2 is FVKESK in the germline V gene. CDR3 protein: CASSLGLQETQYF. DNA for the CDR3: TGTGCCAGCAGCCTAGGCCTCCAAGAGACCCAGTACTTC.

The CDR3 coding sequence is TGTGCCAGCAGCGTCTCGGGACAGGGAGACGAGCAGTACTTC. Translating it yields CASSVSGQGDEQYF. The chain joins TRBV9 to TRBJ2-7, with 9 bases identical to TRBD1. V gave up 2 bases and J gave up 5 bases; unmatched junction bases: 5. The CDR3 is 14 amino acids. Germline V gives CDR1 SGDLS, CDR2 YYNGEE.

The V gene is TRBV29-1, the J gene TRBJ2-1; tentatively, D is TRBD1 (6 bases). This CDR3 spans 11 amino acids. V was trimmed by 6 bases and J by 13 bases, leaving 16 bases between them. CDR1 and CDR2 (germline): SQVTM, ANQGSEA. The DNA of the CDR3 is TGCAGCGTGGTTCAGGGGCGCCGACAGTTCTTC. This codes for CSVVQGRRQFF.

The V and J genes are TRBV28 and TRBJ1-5; D gene unclear. V lost 5 bases to trimming and J lost 2 bases, with 13 bases between them. In germline, CDR1 is MDHEN, CDR2 SYDVKM. This CDR3 contains 15 residues. The CDR3 DNA is TGTGCCAGCAGTCAAGTCATGGGAGGCAATCAGCCCCAGCATTTT. Translation gives CASSQVMGGNQPQHF.

Note on this clone: The germline gene is not matched at one end of the junction; a read error may be the cause. The sample has other DNA sequences that encode this CDR3 too. The rearrangement uses TRBV12-3 or TRBV12-4 and TRBJ2-7; D is unclear. This CDR3 has 12 residues. The CDR3 region is CASSLGSYEQYF. The CDR3 DNA reads as TGTGCCAGCAGCTTAGGGTCCTACGAGCAGTACTTC.

The J gene is TRBJ2-4, the V gene TRBV28, with D hard to call. Deletions cut 5 bases from V and 4 bases from J, with 3 bases between. The CDR3 covers 11 residues. The germline V gene has CDR1 MDHEN and CDR2 SYDVKM. The CDR3 DNA reads TGTGCCAGCAGTATTAAAAACATTCAGTACTTC. This gives the protein CASSIKNIQYF. The variable domain in full, completed from reference TRBV28 and TRBJ2-4, reads DVKVTQSSRYLVKRTGEKVFLECVQDMDHENMFWYRQDPGLGLRLIYFSYDVKMKEKGDIPEGYSVSREKKERFSLILESASTNQTSMYLCASSIKNIQYFGAGTRLSVL.

This sequence joins TRBV13 and TRBJ2-1, with 8 bases that match TRBD2. The germline V gene encodes CDR1 PRHDT and CDR2 FYEKMQ (reference sequence). Trimming removed 4 bases from V and 5 bases from J; junction bases left unmatched: 4. CDR3 length equals 14 residues. The CDR3 sequence is CASSSGGPDNEQFF. Here the CDR3 DNA reads TGTGCCAGCAGCTCGGGGGGGCCCGACAATGAGCAGTTCTTC.

The chain carries TRBV10-3 and TRBJ1-2, with TRBD1 matching 7 bases. This CDR3 is built from 19 residues. From germline, CDR1 is ENHRY and CDR2 SYGVKD. V gave up 0 bases and J gave up 5 bases; unmatched junction bases: 18. CDR3 residues: CAISESFLVGGGAGYGYTF. The CDR3 region has the DNA TGTGCCATCAGTGAGTCGTTTTTAGTAGGAGGGGGCGCTGGTTATGGCTACACCTTC.

The rearrangement joins TRBV19 to TRBJ2-1, with no clear D. The CDR3 spans 13 residues. Germline V CDR1 and CDR2: LNHDA, SQIVND (reference sequence). V was trimmed by 1 base and J by 7 bases, leaving 8 bases between them. This CDR3 is CASSIGPRNEQFF. The CDR3 nucleotides are TGTGCCAGTAGTATAGGACCTAGGAATGAGCAGTTCTTC.

This chain connects TRBV30 to TRBJ2-1; the D gene is possibly TRBD2 (6 bases). With 5 bases removed from V and 7 bases from J, the gap between germline ends came to 18 bases. The germline CDR1 and CDR2 sequences are GTSNPN and SVGIG (reference sequence). The CDR3 is 14 amino acids. CDR3 sequence: CAWGGGNTLNEQFF. The CDR3 coding sequence is TGTGCCTGGGGTGGGGGGAACACCCTGAATGAGCAGTTCTTC.

The V gene is TRBV6-6, the J gene TRBJ1-5; D remains unclear. The V end lost 1 base, the J end lost 5 bases, and 15 bases lay between the germline ends. The CDR3 is 16 residues long. Germline lookup yields CDR1 MNHNY and CDR2 SVGAGI (reference sequence). The CDR3 loop reads CASSYFGRYGDQPQHF. CDR3 nucleotide sequence: TGTGCCAGCAGTTACTTTGGACGCTATGGCGATCAGCCCCAGCATTTT.

The gene calls are TRBV29-1 and TRBJ2-5; D perhaps matches TRBD1 (6 bases). This CDR3 has 17 residues. Germline V gene data show CDR1 as SQVTM and CDR2 as ANQGSEA. V dropped 2 bases and J dropped 2 bases, with 21 bases sitting between them. In DNA, the CDR3 is TGCAGCGTTGAAAGTTTCCCGGACAGACCTATTCAAGAGACCCAGTACTTC. Its translation: CSVESFPDRPIQETQYF.

The CDR3 sequence: CASSPGLAGGPGELFF. The CDR3 coding sequence is TGCGCCAGCAGCCCCGGGCTAGCGGGAGGGCCCGGGGAGCTGTTTTTT. This rearrangement joins TRBV5-1 to TRBJ2-2, with 12 bases identical to TRBD2. J was trimmed by 6 bases and V by 4 bases; bases with no gene match: 7. CDR1 SGHRS and CDR2 YFSETQ come from the germline V gene. This CDR3 has 16 amino acids. Supplemented by reference TRBV5-1 and TRBJ2-2, the full variable domain reads KAGVTQTPRYLIKTRGQQVTLSCSPISGHRSVSWYQQTPGQGLQFLFEYFSETQRNKGNFPGRFSGRQFSNSRSEMNVSTLELGDSALYLCASSPGLAGGPGELFFGEGSRLTVL.

The chain uses TRBV5-1 and TRBJ1-5; D unclear. The CDR3 contains 13 residues. Per germline, CDR1 SGHRS and CDR2 YFSETQ. The V and J ends lost 7 bases and 2 bases respectively, with 10 bases between them. This CDR3 reads CASSDGGNQPQHF. DNA for the CDR3: TGCGCCAGCTCCGACGGGGGCAATCAGCCCCAGCATTTT.

V gene TRBV12-3 or TRBV12-4 combines with J gene TRBJ1-5, with D perhaps TRBD1 (5 bases). The CDR3 totals 12 residues. The CDR3 region is CASRGGGQPQHF. The CDR3 region has the DNA TGTGCTTCGAGGGGAGGCGGTCAGCCCCAGCATTTT.

The chain has TRBV6-5 and TRBJ2-7; 9 bases align to TRBD1. The CDR3 extends over 14 amino acids. The J segment lost 5 bases and the V segment lost 6 bases, leaving 8 bases of the junction unmatched. CDR1 and CDR2 (germline): MNHEY, SVGAGI. Here the CDR3 reads CASRAGTGWNEQYF. For the CDR3, the DNA is TGTGCCAGCAGGGCCGGGACAGGGTGGAACGAGCAGTACTTC.

The chain has TRBV9 and TRBJ1-4; D might be TRBD1 (5 bases). Trimming removed 4 bases at V and 2 bases at J, with 15 bases between. There are 16 residues in the CDR3. Germline lookup yields CDR1 SGDLS and CDR2 YYNGEE. Here the CDR3 reads CASSSGTPGTNEKLFF. The CDR3 DNA follows: TGTGCCAGCAGCTCTGGGACCCCTGGGACTAATGAAAAACTGTTTTTT.